Reported below is one T cell receptor (beta chain). This record comes from a study of T cells after yellow fever vaccination. Looking at the study overall: Libraries from low-cell-number fractions were prepared with the SMART-Seq v4 Ultra Low Input RNA kit.

Universal primer sites and UMIs were introduced during 5'RACE template-switching synthesis of TCR cDNA. Each CDR3 protein is one row after TCRdb ran MiXCR on the 5' RACE reads. The data show a few hundred thousand distinct CDR3 sequences, about 7.8% seen once. This CDR3 is built from 9 residues. The specimen comprised PBMCs, sampled approximately 40 days after the first yellow fever vaccination. The chain carries TRBV21-1 and TRBJ2-5; the D segment call TRBD1 is taken from the table without a DNA check. TRBV21-1 is a pseudogene segment. The origin of this receptor is a man aged 18 to 29 who received the YFV17D yellow fever vaccine. CDR3 residues: CATGTHNEF. The CDR3 DNA sequence: TGTGCAACCGGGACACATAATGAATTC.